This T cell receptor (beta chain) was identified during a study of blood T cell repertoires in COVID-19. The method was immunoSEQ multiplex PCR; TCRdb's version includes in-frame clones alone and lacks a portion of them. The sample carries approximately 69,000 clones, 70% to 75% recorded once. The CDR3 spans 16 residues. Germline CDR1 SGHAT, CDR2 FQNNGV. V lost 0 bases and J lost 3, with 13 bases in between. The sequence was collected from a man aged 60 to 69 with acute or convalescent COVID-19. The genes are TRBV11-2 and TRBJ2-3; D is unresolved. Material for sequencing was peripheral blood. In DNA, the CDR3 is TGTGCCAGCAGCTTAGACCCCCGAACTCATACAGATACGCAGTATTTT. Translation gives CASSLDPRTHTDTQYF.